This record concerns one T cell receptor beta chain sequence. Antigen specificity is unknown. This sequence may be a read error, since a much larger clone differs from it by one base. The source material, RNA transcripts, was used to amplify TCR beta CDR3 regions. The HTBI set primed first-round TCR CDR3 RT-PCR. TCRdb ran MiXCR on the multiplex PCR reads and lists one entry per CDR3 protein. This table has about 540,000 distinct CDR3 sequences, 40% to 55% appearing once. This CDR3 has 13 amino acids. Germline CDR1 and CDR2: SNHLY and FYNNEI. The sample originates from a study of T cells in Graves' hyperthyroidism and ophthalmopathy. Findings and caveats of the study: Ophthalmopathy cases were set apart from stable hyperthyroidism by a 13 V-J model.

Criteria for exclusion of patients were uncontrolled infection, other autoimmune disease, pregnancy or lactation. J is TRBJ1-1 and V is TRBV2, with 8 bases matching TRBD1. This receptor was identified in a woman in her late teens or twenties with Graves' hyperthyroidism. The sample taken for sequencing was peripheral blood or thyroid tissue (not recorded which). CDR3 loop: CAGSLGQGLEAFF. Here the CDR3 DNA reads TGTGCCGGCAGCCTCGGACAGGGCCTTGAAGCTTTCTTT.